These 17 T cell receptor beta chains were sequenced from one sample in a study of blood T cell repertoires in COVID-19. The table came from immunoSEQ multiplex PCR; TCRdb's copy has only in-frame clones and leaves some out. The table has 120,000 to 150,000 clones, around four fifths seen once. The sequencing sample was made of peripheral blood. The receptors derive from a woman aged 40 to 50 with active or convalescent COVID-19.

The chain is built from TRBV18 and TRBJ2-1; D perhaps matches TRBD1 (5 bases). Germline loops: CDR1 KGHSH, CDR2 LQKENI. CDR3 length: 13 amino acids. The V and J ends lost 4 bases and 9 bases respectively, with 13 bases between them. CDR3 DNA: TGTGCCAGCTCACGCATCGGCCAGGGTGAGCAGTTCTTC. Translation: CASSRIGQGEQFF. Looking up the rest from reference TRBV18 and TRBJ2-1 gives the full variable domain: NAGVMQNPRHLVRRRGQEARLRCSPMKGHSHVYWYRQLPEEGLKFMVYLQKENIIDESGMPKERFSAEFPKEGPSILRIQQVVRGDSAAYFCASSRIGQGEQFFGPGTRLTVL.

CDR3 protein: CASSRGVNYGYTF. The CDR3 region has the DNA TGTGCCAGCAGCCGGGGAGTTAACTATGGCTACACCTTC. V and J are TRBV28 and TRBJ1-2; D not certain. Trimming pared 6 bases from V and 1 base from J, leaving 9 bases between. Germline V gene data show CDR1 as MDHEN and CDR2 as SYDVKM. This CDR3 has 13 residues.

The rearrangement links TRBV16 to TRBJ1-1; no definite D call. This CDR3 is 14 amino acids long. V was trimmed by 2 bases and J by 5 bases, leaving 12 bases between them. CDR1 and CDR2 (germline): KGHSY, FQNENV. CDR3 loop: CASSQVTVPTEAFF. In nucleotides, the CDR3 is TGTGCCAGCAGCCAAGTTACAGTCCCTACTGAAGCTTTCTTT.

This chain links TRBV9 with TRBJ2-3; TRBD2 is a possible D gene (6 bases). Germline CDR1 is SGDLS and CDR2 is YYNGEE. CDR3 length: 13 residues. V was cut by 1 base and J by 6 bases, with 9 bases left in between. The chain's CDR3 is CASSVWEADTQYF. The CDR3 DNA reads as TGTGCCAGCAGCGTATGGGAGGCGGATACGCAGTATTTT.

The chain uses TRBV16 and TRBJ2-7, with D perhaps TRBD2 (5 bases). Germline CDR1 and CDR2: KGHSY and FQNENV. This CDR3 spans 15 amino acids. V was trimmed by 1 base and J by 4 bases, leaving 14 bases between them. The DNA for the CDR3 is TGTGCCAGCAGCCAATGGCGAGGGAGTGTATACGAGCAGTACTTC. Amino acid sequence: CASSQWRGSVYEQYF.

The chain recombines TRBV5-4 with TRBJ2-7; maybe TRBD1 (5 bases). Germline V lookup: CDR1 SGHNT, CDR2 YYREEE (reference sequence). This CDR3 is built from 16 residues. Trimming took off 3 bases at V and 2 bases at J, with 18 bases between the two ends. CDR3 protein: CASSSRSSRTPYEQYF. Written as DNA, the CDR3 is TGTGCCAGCAGCTCCCGGTCTAGTAGGACACCCTACGAGCAGTACTTC.

This chain uses TRBV4-3 with TRBJ1-3; possible D gene TRBD1, 6 bases. CDR3 length: 16 residues. The germline gives CDR1 LGHNA, CDR2 YSLEER. V lost 1 base and J 4 bases, leaving 14 bases between the germline ends. The CDR3 protein is CASSQALAGAGNTIYF. The CDR3 DNA reads as TGCGCCAGCAGCCAAGCCCTGGCAGGGGCCGGAAACACCATATATTTT.

V gene TRBV5-1 combines with J gene TRBJ1-2, with D tentatively TRBD1 (5 bases). Germline assignment: CDR1 SGHRS and CDR2 YFSETQ. The CDR3 is made up of 14 amino acids. V lost 2 bases and J lost 0, with 8 bases in between. CDR3 amino acids: CASSFGGANYGYTF. CDR3 DNA: TGCGCCAGCAGCTTCGGGGGTGCTAACTATGGCTACACCTTC.

Here the CDR3 reads CASSLSQGGLDHEQYF. CDR3 DNA: TGTGCCAGCAGTTTATCCCAAGGGGGACTAGATCACGAGCAGTACTTC. V gene TRBV27 combines with J gene TRBJ2-7; 8 bases are a match to TRBD2. Trimming at V came to 0 bases and at J to 5 bases, leaving 9 bases not matched to a gene. The CDR3 covers 16 residues. Germline V CDR1 and CDR2: MNHEY, SMNVEV (reference sequence).

This clone was seen only once. The chain uses TRBV10-1 and TRBJ2-7, with D perhaps matching TRBD1 (6 bases). The CDR3 has 15 amino acids. Germline lookup yields CDR1 WNHNN and CDR2 SYGVQD (reference sequence). Trimming left V 5 bases short and J 6 bases short, with 20 bases between. The chain's CDR3 is CASSQYPGHTSEQYF. For the CDR3, the DNA is TGCGCCAGCAGTCAGTACCCGGGACACACATCCGAGCAGTACTTC.

The gene calls are TRBV6-5 and TRBJ1-6, with 8 bases fitting TRBD1. The germline gives CDR1 MNHEY, CDR2 SVGAGI. V shed 10 bases and J 9 bases; nucleotides not matched to a gene: 8. This CDR3 spans 13 amino acids. This CDR3 reads CATDQGAVSPLHF. The CDR3 DNA reads TGTGCCACCGACCAGGGGGCAGTTTCACCCCTCCACTTT.

This clone was recorded only once. The rearrangement links TRBV10-1 to TRBJ1-5; TRBD1 matches at 7 bases. The J segment lost 8 bases and the V segment lost 11 bases, leaving 42 bases of the junction unmatched. CDR3 length: 23 amino acids. Germline V gives CDR1 WNHNN, CDR2 SYGVQD (reference sequence). Written as DNA, the CDR3 is TGCGCCCCGCGAAGTTGTGGAGGGGGCTTGGGGGGTCACTACGGATCCAGAATGGAGCCCCAGCATTTT. Translation gives CAPRSCGGGLGGHYGSRMEPQHF.

This chain uses TRBV5-8 with TRBJ1-5; no clear D gene. V dropped 0 bases and J dropped 4 bases, with 5 bases sitting between them. Per the germline V gene, CDR1 is SGHTS and CDR2 is YDEGEE. The CDR3 sequence is 13 residues long. CDR3 in amino acids: CASSLARNQPQHF. CDR3 sequence (DNA): TGTGCCAGCAGCTTGGCGCGGAATCAGCCCCAGCATTTT.

V and J are TRBV6-4 and TRBJ1-2; D is ambiguous. Germline V CDR1 and CDR2: MRHNA, SNTAGT. This CDR3 is 13 amino acids long. V was shortened by 5 bases and J by 2 bases, with 9 bases between the two germline ends. The CDR3 reads CASSPTGNYGYTF. The DNA of the CDR3 is TGTGCCAGCAGTCCGACGGGGAACTATGGCTACACCTTC.

V and J are TRBV2 and TRBJ1-3; 7 bases map to TRBD1. This CDR3 spans 15 amino acids. The V segment lost 0 bases and the J segment 2 bases; nucleotides outside the gene matches: 1. Germline V gives CDR1 SNHLY, CDR2 FYNNEI. The CDR3 DNA is TGTGCCAGCAGTGAAGCCGACAGGGCTGGAAACACCATATATTTT. As protein: CASSEADRAGNTIYF. The full variable domain, its missing parts supplied by reference TRBV2 and TRBJ1-3, is EPEVTQTPSHQVTQMGQEVILRCVPISNHLYFYWYRQILGQKVEFLVSFYNNEISEKSEIFDDQFSVERPDGSNFTLKIRSTKLEDSAMYFCASSEADRAGNTIYFGEGSWLTVV.

The V call is TRBV7-9, the J call TRBJ1-1; 9 nucleotides match TRBD1. V lost 6 bases to trimming and J lost 5 bases; unmatched junction nucleotides: 4. This CDR3 has 13 amino acids. Germline CDR1 and CDR2: SEHNR and FQNEAQ (reference sequence). The CDR3 nucleotides read TGTGCCAGCAGGATAGACAGGGGGACTGAAGCTTTCTTT. Its translation is CASRIDRGTEAFF.

This rearrangement joins TRBV7-9 to TRBJ2-3; D is ambiguous. Germline V lookup: CDR1 SEHNR, CDR2 FQNEAQ (reference sequence). The V end was cut by 7 bases, the J end by 3 bases, with 8 bases between. The CDR3 covers 12 residues. CDR3 bases: TGTGCCAGCACCCCGAGGACAGATACGCAGTATTTT. Its translation is CASTPRTDTQYF.